These 10 T cell receptor beta chains came from one sample sequenced in a study of regulatory T cells in long-lasting Graves disease. Investigators prepared the TCR beta libraries by applying iRepertoire HTBI primers and Arm-PCR of CDR3 regions. Each CDR3 protein gets one entry after TCRdb re-called the multiplex PCR reads with MiXCR. The data contain 600,000 to 850,000 distinct CDR3 sequences, roughly 30% of them singletons. The time point is: persistent/refractory GD, antithyroid drugs over 5 years with positive TRAb. Extracted RNA from PBMCs served as the source of the TCR library. The specimen was peripheral blood mononuclear cells (PBMCs), collected when the disease was refractory, from a patient treated with antithyroid drugs. The receptors stem from a female donor with Graves disease.

The chain has TRBV6-2 or TRBV6-3 and TRBJ2-5; a weak D match, TRBD2 (6 bases). The CDR3 contains 15 residues. The V end was cut by 5 bases, the J end by 2 bases, with 15 bases between. Per the germline V gene, CDR1 is MNHEY and CDR2 is SVGEGT. CDR3: CASSQRGTKQETQYF. Here the CDR3 DNA reads TGTGCCAGCAGTCAGCGCGGGACGAAGCAAGAGACCCAGTACTTC.

In DNA, the CDR3 is TGTGCCAGCAGTTTGTCAGGGGCTAGTTCACCCCTCCACTTT. Amino acid sequence: CASSLSGASSPLHF. V and J are TRBV28 and TRBJ1-6; D perhaps matches TRBD1 (6 bases). The CDR3 extends over 14 amino acids. CDR1 and CDR2 from the germline V gene are MDHEN and SYDVKM. Trimming left V 3 bases short and J 9 bases short, with 12 bases between.

This clonotype occurred a few times. Possible read error: a much larger clone is one base away. A read error is likely, as this CDR3 ends without the conserved phenylalanine or tryptophan. This chain uses TRBV20-1 with TRBJ1-6, with TRBD1 as a possible D gene (5 bases). CDR1 DFQATT and CDR2 SNEGSKA come from the germline V gene (reference sequence). The CDR3 length is 15 residues. V was pared by 6 bases and J by 5 bases, with 17 bases between. The CDR3 bases are TGCAGTGCCACAAAACAGGACCTAAATAATTCACCCCTCCACCTT. As protein: CSATKQDLNNSPLHL.

The chain has TRBV10-2 and TRBJ1-1; D gene uncertain. The CDR3 covers 19 residues. V was trimmed by 0 bases and J by 4 bases, leaving 24 bases between them. The germline V gene has CDR1 WSHSY and CDR2 SAAADI. In nucleotides, the CDR3 is TGCGCCAGCAGTGAGTCGAATATCGGCAGGATAGGCTTGGGCACTGAAGCTTTCTTT. The encoded protein is CASSESNIGRIGLGTEAFF.

The chain links TRBV4-2 to TRBJ1-5, with 7 positions matching TRBD1. Trimming removed 4 bases from V and 4 bases from J; junction bases left unmatched: 10. The CDR3 has 16 amino acids. The germline gives CDR1 LGHNA, CDR2 YNFKEQ. The CDR3 nucleotides read TGTGCCAGCAGCCCGACAGGGTCGTCGGGAAATCAGCCCCAGCATTTT. It encodes CASSPTGSSGNQPQHF.

This clonotype has more than one count but fewer than ten. This chain links TRBV7-6 with TRBJ1-1, with TRBD1 identical over 7 bases. The CDR3 extends over 12 amino acids. Looked up from germline, CDR1 is SGHVS and CDR2 is FNYEAQ. The V segment lost 6 bases and the J segment 8 bases; nucleotides outside the gene matches: 6. The CDR3 DNA reads TGTGCCAGCAGAGTAGACAGGGCCGAAGCTTTCTTT. Residues: CASRVDRAEAFF.

The chain employs TRBV6-1 and TRBJ2-2; 14 bases align to TRBD2. CDR1 and CDR2 from the germline V gene are MNHNS and SASEGT. With 9 bases clipped from V and 3 bases from J, the junction kept 15 bases outside the gene matches. The CDR3 consists of 19 residues. The DNA for the CDR3 is TGTGCCAGTTCCGGGGGCGGACTAGCGGGAGGTACTGACACCGGGGAGCTGTTTTTT. It yields the protein CASSGGGLAGGTDTGELFF.

This chain joins TRBV20-1 and TRBJ1-1; 8 nucleotides line up with TRBD1. Trimming cost V 6 bases and J 1 base; bases outside gene matches: 4. Germline V gives CDR1 DFQATT, CDR2 SNEGSKA (reference sequence). This CDR3 has 13 residues. The CDR3 is CSARTGQNTEAFF. The CDR3 region has the DNA TGCAGTGCCCGGACAGGGCAGAACACTGAAGCTTTCTTT.

V and J are TRBV7-9 and TRBJ1-4; TRBD1 agrees at 9 bases. V shed 1 base and J 2 bases; nucleotides not matched to a gene: 5. The CDR3 runs to 17 residues. CDR1 is SEHNR and CDR2 is FQNEAQ in the germline V gene (reference sequence). This CDR3 reads CASSLGDRGETNEKLFF. DNA of the CDR3: TGTGCCAGCAGCTTAGGCGACAGGGGGGAGACTAATGAAAAACTGTTTTTT.

The chain has TRBV24-1 and TRBJ1-1, with 7 bases aligning to TRBD1. The length of the CDR3 is 14 residues. V trimming: 3 bases; J trimming: 4 bases; junction bases outside the gene matches: 4. Germline CDR1 and CDR2: KGHDR and SFDVKD. This CDR3 is CATSDRGQSTEAFF. For the CDR3, the DNA is TGTGCCACCAGTGATCGGGGACAGAGCACTGAAGCTTTCTTT.